This T cell receptor beta chain came from a study of T cell changes during pregnancy in multiple sclerosis. Germline CDR1 and CDR2: MNHNS and SASEGT. The CDR3 contains 13 residues. V lost 5 bases and J lost 4; bases outside the gene matches: 3. This table comes from immunoSEQ multiplex PCR, and its TCRdb copy is limited to in-frame clones, with some not included. The repertoire includes about 97,000 clones, about nine tenths of them detected once, and 0.76% sits in the top ten. The material was peripheral blood, obtained in the second trimester of pregnancy. The receptor's source is a female donor in good health, enrolled as a control in a pregnancy study. V usage is TRBV6-1 and J usage is TRBJ1-2; the match to TRBD1 covers 8 bases. CDR3 loop: CASSPGGGYGYTF. The CDR3 region has the DNA TGTGCCAGCAGTCCAGGGGGCGGCTATGGCTACACCTTC.